This T cell receptor (beta chain) came from a study of CD8+ T cells in alopecia areata. Across the study: A 6-month period off drug followed tofacitinib, which lasted 6 to 18 months. General study results and limits: Mice showed TCR sharing more clearly than patients did, possibly owing to HLA.

This clone was picked up a small number of times. Its antigen remains unknown. Following RNA extraction, reverse transcription yielded cDNA that acted as the sequencing template. Data came from immunoSEQ multiplex PCR; TCRdb stores just in-frame clones and leaves some out. The repertoire has 150,000 or so clones, 40% to 50% of them found once; the top ten carry less than 8%. V gave up 5 bases and J gave up 9 bases, with 12 bases separating them. The CDR3 has 12 residues. Germline values: CDR1 ENHRY, CDR2 SYGVKD. The investigators collected lesional scalp punch biopsies and peripheral blood from alopecia areata patients.

The genes are TRBV10-3 and TRBJ2-3, with a tentative D call TRBD2 (5 bases). This clonotype originated in a human donor with alopecia areata. The sample taken for sequencing was CD4+ T cells sorted from blood. This CDR3 reads CAISSGGRTQYF. The DNA for the CDR3 is TGTGCCATCAGTTCGGGCGGGCGAACGCAGTATTTT.